The clone carrying this T cell receptor beta chain was seen many times. Antigen unknown. The data belong to a study of T-cell memory formation after mild COVID-19. General study points: The study found contracting CD4+ clones mainly in CM and EM and contracting CD8+ clones in EMRA. The second-wave clones peaking on day 37 were not confirmed as SARS-CoV-2-specific. Pre-infection memory carried some responding clones, suggesting that cross-reactive memory joined.

V dropped 2 bases and J dropped 9 bases, with 17 bases sitting between them. There are 15 residues in the CDR3. Germline assignment: CDR1 KGHSH and CDR2 LQKENI. Using its own MiXCR run on the 5' RACE reads, TCRdb lists one record per CDR3 protein. The sample has fewer than 650,000 distinct CDR3 sequences, less than 25% seen once. This receptor was taken from an adult woman who had mild COVID-19 (a few samples of this study predate the infection). Cell type and time point are not known. Material: PBMCs or a T cell subset sorted from them (not recorded which). V is TRBV18 and J is TRBJ1-5; D perhaps matches TRBD1 (6 bases). CDR3 region: CASSPGTGFPWPQHF. The DNA of the CDR3 is TGTGCCAGCTCACCAGGAACAGGGTTCCCCTGGCCCCAGCATTTT.